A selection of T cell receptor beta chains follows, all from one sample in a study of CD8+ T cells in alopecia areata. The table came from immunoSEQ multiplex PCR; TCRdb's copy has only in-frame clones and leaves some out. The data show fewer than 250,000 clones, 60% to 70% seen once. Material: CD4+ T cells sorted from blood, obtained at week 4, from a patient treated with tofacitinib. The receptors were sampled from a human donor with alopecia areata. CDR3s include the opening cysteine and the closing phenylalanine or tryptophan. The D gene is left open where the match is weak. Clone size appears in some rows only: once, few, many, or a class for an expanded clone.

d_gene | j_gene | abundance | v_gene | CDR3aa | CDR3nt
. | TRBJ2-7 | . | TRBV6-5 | CASKRGSYEQYF | TGTGCCAGCAAGAGGGGGTCCTACGAGCAGTACTTC
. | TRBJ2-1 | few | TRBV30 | CVLGTSTYNEQFF | TGTGTTTTGGGGACTTCGACCTACAATGAGCAGTTCTTC
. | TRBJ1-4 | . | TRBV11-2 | CASSRLRGEKLFF | TGTGCCAGCAGCCGTCTTAGGGGGGAAAAACTGTTTTTT
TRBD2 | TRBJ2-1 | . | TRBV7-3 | CASSLGLAVTYNEQFF | TGTGCCAGCAGCTTAGGACTAGCAGTAACCTACAATGAGCAGTTCTTC
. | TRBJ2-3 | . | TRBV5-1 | CASSPRNGDTQYF | TGCGCCAGCAGCCCTAGAAACGGAGATACGCAGTATTTT
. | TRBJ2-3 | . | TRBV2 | CASSDGGASTDTQYF | TGTGCCAGCAGTGATGGAGGGGCTAGCACAGATACGCAGTATTTT
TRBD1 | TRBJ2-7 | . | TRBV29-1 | CSVARDRITYEQYF | TGCAGCGTTGCGAGGGACAGGATAACCTACGAGCAGTACTTC
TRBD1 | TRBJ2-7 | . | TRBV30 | CAWSVAGGPYEQYF | TGTGCCTGGAGTGTAGCAGGGGGCCCCTACGAGCAGTACTTC
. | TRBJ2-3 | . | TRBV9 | CASSGRAYADTQYF | TGTGCCAGCAGCGGGAGGGCTTATGCAGATACGCAGTATTTT
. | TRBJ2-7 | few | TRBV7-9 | CASSLTSYEQYF | TGTGCCAGCAGCTTAACCTCCTACGAGCAGTACTTC
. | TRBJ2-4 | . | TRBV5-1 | CASSSRGAKNIQYF | TGCGCCAGCAGCTCCAGGGGAGCCAAAAACATTCAGTACTTC
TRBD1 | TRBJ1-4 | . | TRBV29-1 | CSVVKGAEEKLFF | TGCAGCGTTGTGAAGGGGGCGGAAGAAAAACTGTTTTTT
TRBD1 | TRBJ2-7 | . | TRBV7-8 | CASSTQTGVYEQYF | TGTGCCAGCAGCACCCAGACAGGGGTCTACGAGCAGTACTTC
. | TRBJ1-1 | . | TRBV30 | CAWSVRVNTEAFF | TGTGCCTGGAGTGTAAGGGTAAACACTGAAGCTTTCTTT
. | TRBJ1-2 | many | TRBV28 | CASSSLYGYTF | TGTGCCAGCAGTTCACTATATGGCTACACCTTC
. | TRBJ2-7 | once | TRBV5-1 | CASSSGVPPLEQYF | TGCGCCAGCAGCTCGGGGGTCCCCCCCCTCGAGCAGTACTTC
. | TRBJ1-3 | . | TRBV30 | CAWSSRGNTIYF | TGTGCCTGGAGCTCCAGAGGAAACACCATATATTTT
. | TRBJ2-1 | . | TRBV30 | CAWSRVSHEQFF | TGTGCCTGGAGTCGGGTATCCCATGAGCAGTTCTTC
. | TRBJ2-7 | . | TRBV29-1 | CSVEGTGPSYEQYF | TGCAGCGTTGAAGGAACCGGGCCATCCTACGAGCAGTACTTC
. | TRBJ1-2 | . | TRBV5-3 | CARSHGQYYGYTF | TGTGCCAGAAGCCATGGACAGTACTATGGCTACACCTTC
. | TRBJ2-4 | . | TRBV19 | CASQVEAKNIQYF | TGTGCCAGCCAGGTTGAGGCCAAAAACATTCAGTACTTC
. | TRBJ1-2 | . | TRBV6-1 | CASLFGTHNYGYTF | TGTGCCAGCCTTTTCGGGACTCATAACTATGGCTACACCTTC
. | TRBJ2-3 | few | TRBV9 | CASSVGGLITDTQYF | TGTGCCAGCAGCGTAGGAGGACTGATCACAGATACGCAGTATTTT
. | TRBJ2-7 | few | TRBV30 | CAWTGEGPSHYEQYF | TGTGCCTGGACTGGGGAAGGACCGTCGCATTACGAGCAGTACTTC
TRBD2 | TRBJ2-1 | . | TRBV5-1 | CASSTSGRTNEQFF | TGCGCCAGCAGCACTAGCGGGAGGACTAATGAGCAGTTCTTC
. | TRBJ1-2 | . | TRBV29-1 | CSVSRGSYGYTF | TGCAGCGTTTCCAGGGGTTCCTATGGCTACACCTTC
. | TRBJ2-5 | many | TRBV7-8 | CASSSTPRGETQYF | TGTGCCAGCAGCTCGACCCCGCGAGGAGAGACCCAGTACTTC
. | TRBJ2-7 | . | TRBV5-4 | CASSQGVGGGFAYEQYF | TGTGCCAGCAGCCAAGGCGTAGGGGGAGGCTTCGCCTACGAGCAGTACTTC
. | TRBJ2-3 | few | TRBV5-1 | CASSFTTSRGDTQYF | TGCGCCAGCAGCTTTACTACGTCGCGAGGAGATACGCAGTATTTT
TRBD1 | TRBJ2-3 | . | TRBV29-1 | CSVEPTQGGGDTQYF | TGCAGCGTTGAACCCACCCAAGGGGGCGGTGATACGCAGTATTTT
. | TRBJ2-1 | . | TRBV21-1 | CASKGTSNNEQFF | TGTGCCAGCAAGGGGACTAGCAACAATGAGCAGTTCTTC
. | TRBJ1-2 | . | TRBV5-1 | CASSQTVGYGYTF | TGCGCCAGCAGCCAGACAGTCGGTTATGGCTACACCTTC
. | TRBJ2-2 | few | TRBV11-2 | CASSLGPGTARELFF | TGTGCCAGCAGCTTAGGCCCGGGGACGGCCCGGGAGCTGTTTTTT
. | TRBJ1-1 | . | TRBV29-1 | CSVGADRDTEAFF | TGCAGCGTTGGGGCCGATCGTGACACTGAAGCTTTCTTT
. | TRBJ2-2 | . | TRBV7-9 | CASSETSTNTGELFF | TGTGCCAGCAGCGAGACATCGACGAACACCGGGGAGCTGTTTTTT
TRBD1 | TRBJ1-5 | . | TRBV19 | CASSITQGGNQPQHF | TGTGCCAGTAGTATCACCCAGGGGGGCAATCAGCCCCAGCATTTT
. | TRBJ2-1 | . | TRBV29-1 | CSVSTRYNEQFF | TGCAGCGTTTCTACTAGGTACAATGAGCAGTTCTTC
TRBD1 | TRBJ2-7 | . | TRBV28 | CASSLGQGRTYEQYF | TGTGCCAGCAGTCTTGGACAGGGCAGGACTTACGAGCAGTACTTC
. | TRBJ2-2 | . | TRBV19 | CASSPQGGPTGELFF | TGTGCCAGTAGTCCACAGGGAGGGCCAACCGGGGAGCTGTTTTTT
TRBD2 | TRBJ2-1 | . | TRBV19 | CASSIDRGAGVNEQFF | TGTGCCAGTAGTATAGATAGAGGAGCGGGAGTCAATGAGCAGTTCTTC
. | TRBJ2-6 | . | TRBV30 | CAGALGAGRDPTGANVLTF | TGTGCCGGAGCCCTAGGAGCAGGGAGAGATCCCACTGGGGCCAACGTCCTGACTTTC